This T cell receptor beta chain emerged from a study of T cell repertoires in cytomegalovirus infection. This clonotype was recorded a few times. Its target is not known. Each CDR3 protein is one row after TCRdb ran MiXCR on the reads. The repertoire holds approximately 730,000 distinct CDR3 sequences, with roughly 30% as singletons. The length of the CDR3 is 16 residues. Trimming removed 5 bases at V and 0 bases at J, with 11 bases between. The TCR originated in a human donor in good health (CMV status not recorded). Some clones in this sample may be carry-over from other donors' samples. The V call is TRBV12-3 or TRBV12-4, the J call TRBJ1-6, with D unclear. The specimen was cultured PBMCs, collected from culture after CMV antigen stimulation. In DNA, the CDR3 is TGTGCCAGCAGTCCCGACTGGAGCTCCTATAATTCACCCCTCCACTTT. Translating gives CASSPDWSSYNSPLHF.